This entry lists 27 T cell receptor beta chains sequenced from one sample in a study of blood T cell repertoires in COVID-19. The repertoire was sequenced with immunoSEQ multiplex PCR; TCRdb's copy has only in-frame clones and lacks some. Among 40,000 to 50,000 clones listed, around nine tenths were seen once. Sample: peripheral blood. These receptors all stem from a human donor in a cohort sampled during active COVID-19.

Here the CDR3 DNA reads TGCGCCAGCAGCTTGGGGGACAGCCGATCCACCATATATTTT. Protein product: CASSLGDSRSTIYF. The chain links TRBV5-1 to TRBJ1-3; TRBD1 matches 7 bases. The V gene end was trimmed by 0 bases and the J gene end by 9 bases; junction bases not matched to a gene: 6. CDR1 and CDR2 (germline): SGHRS, YFSETQ. The CDR3 consists of 14 residues.

This clone was counted once. The V call is TRBV28, the J call TRBJ1-1; TRBD1 aligns across 7 bases. The CDR3 length is 16 residues. V trimming: 5 bases; J trimming: 0 bases; junction bases outside the gene matches: 9. In germline, CDR1 is MDHEN, CDR2 SYDVKM. CDR3 sequence: CASSLPRQGLNTEAFF. The CDR3 DNA reads TGTGCCAGCAGTCTACCTCGACAGGGTTTGAACACTGAAGCTTTCTTT.

The chain is built from TRBV14 and TRBJ2-1; 7 bases align to TRBD1. Trimming at V came to 1 base and at J to 8 bases, leaving 2 bases not matched to a gene. Germline CDR1 SGHDN, CDR2 FVKESK. The CDR3 has 13 residues. CDR3 amino acids: CASSQGQGDEQFF. CDR3 nucleotide sequence: TGTGCCAGCAGCCAAGGACAGGGTGATGAGCAGTTCTTC.

This clone was observed a single time. V is TRBV15 and J is TRBJ1-6, with TRBD1 identical over 9 bases. Germline CDR1 and CDR2: LNHNV and YYDKDF (reference sequence). The J segment lost 6 bases and the V segment lost 3 bases, leaving 0 bases of the junction unmatched. CDR3 length: 14 amino acids. The CDR3 here is CATSRGQGNSPLHF. CDR3 bases: TGTGCCACCAGCAGGGGACAGGGTAATTCACCCCTCCACTTT.

The V call is TRBV4-1, the J call TRBJ2-7; D might be TRBD2 (5 bases). Trimming cost V 3 bases and J 7 bases, with 7 bases left between them. Germline lookup yields CDR1 MGHRA and CDR2 YSYEKL. This CDR3 region has 11 residues. The CDR3 DNA reads as TGCGCCAGCAGCCAGACGGGAGAGCAGTACTTC. Encoded protein: CASSQTGEQYF.

The chain joins TRBV7-9 to TRBJ2-3, with TRBD2 matching over 9 bases. Germline V gene data show CDR1 as SEHNR and CDR2 as FQNEAQ (reference sequence). V gave up 11 bases and J gave up 3 bases; unmatched junction bases: 18. This CDR3 region has 17 residues. The CDR3 sequence is CAGSATGREGSTDTQYF. The CDR3 bases are TGTGCCGGCTCAGCGACCGGGCGGGAGGGCAGTACAGATACGCAGTATTTT.

The chain employs TRBV5-4 and TRBJ1-1; 11 bases align to TRBD1. This CDR3 is 15 amino acids long. Germline CDR1 and CDR2: SGHNT and YYREEE (reference sequence). V trimming: 4 bases; J trimming: 5 bases; junction bases outside the gene matches: 7. The CDR3 DNA reads as TGTGCCAGCAGCCCGCTCGGGACAGGGGGAACTGAAGCTTTCTTT. It yields the protein CASSPLGTGGTEAFF.

The rearrangement links TRBV10-3 to TRBJ2-2, with 13 bases lining up with TRBD2. There are 16 residues in the CDR3. Germline V gene data show CDR1 as ENHRY and CDR2 as SYGVKD. V lost 7 bases to trimming and J lost 9 bases; unmatched junction nucleotides: 11. This chain's CDR3 is CAITDRGTSGIRELFF. CDR3 nucleotide sequence: TGTGCCATCACGGACCGTGGGACTAGCGGGATCCGGGAGCTGTTTTTT.

This clone came up once. The rearrangement links TRBV7-9 to TRBJ2-7, with 9 bases lining up with TRBD2. CDR1 SEHNR and CDR2 FQNEAQ come from the germline V gene (reference sequence). Unmatched junction bases numbered 2, after V lost 5 bases and J lost 3 bases. The CDR3 has 13 residues. This CDR3 reads CASSQTSGYEQYF. The CDR3 DNA reads as TGTGCCAGCAGCCAGACTAGCGGCTACGAGCAGTACTTC.

The chain carries TRBV6-6 and TRBJ2-7; 11 nucleotides agree with TRBD2. The germline V gene encodes CDR1 MNHNY and CDR2 SVGAGI (reference sequence). With 1 base clipped from V and 1 base from J, the junction kept 3 bases outside the gene matches. CDR3 length equals 16 residues. DNA for the CDR3: TGTGCCAGCAGTTACTTCCTAGCGGGAGGTTCCTACGAGCAGTACTTC. Protein product: CASSYFLAGGSYEQYF.

The gene calls are TRBV9 and TRBJ2-5, with 8 bases that match TRBD2. J lost 2 bases, V lost 3 bases, and 15 bases had no gene match. The CDR3 loop spans 18 amino acids. CDR1 is SGDLS, CDR2 YYNGEE, per germline. The CDR3 loop reads CASSGEGPLREAQETQYF. In DNA form, the CDR3 reads TGTGCCAGCAGCGGGGAGGGCCCCCTGCGGGAGGCACAAGAGACCCAGTACTTC. Filled out from reference TRBV9 and TRBJ2-5, the complete variable domain reads DSGVTQTPKHLITATGQRVTLRCSPRSGDLSVYWYQQSLDQGLQFLIQYYNGEERAKGNILERFSAQQFPDLHSELNLSSLELGDSALYFCASSGEGPLREAQETQYFGPGTRLLVL.

The chain couples TRBV1 to TRBJ2-4; the table calls TRBD2, which could not be checked here. TRBV1 is a pseudogene segment. This CDR3 spans 12 amino acids. The CDR3 region has the DNA TGCACCAGCAGCCGAGCTAGTGACATTCAGTACTTC. Amino acid sequence: CTSSRASDIQYF.

The V call is TRBV10-3, the J call TRBJ2-7; 8 nucleotides align to TRBD1. CDR3 length: 15 amino acids. CDR1 is ENHRY and CDR2 is SYGVKD in the germline V gene. V was pared by 0 bases and J by 2 bases, with 3 bases of the junction left unmatched. The CDR3 region is CAISESGQVTYEQYF. The CDR3 DNA sequence: TGTGCCATCAGTGAGTCGGGACAGGTAACCTACGAGCAGTACTTC.

The chain is built from TRBV5-6 and TRBJ2-7; D call uncertain. Trimming pared 2 bases from V and 5 bases from J, leaving 8 bases between. This CDR3 contains 12 residues. The germline V gene has CDR1 SGHDT and CDR2 YYEEEE. CDR3 protein: CASSFAVNEQYF. Written as DNA, the CDR3 is TGTGCCAGCAGCTTTGCGGTCAACGAGCAGTACTTC. Drawing the rest from reference TRBV5-6 and TRBJ2-7, the complete variable domain is DAGVTQSPTHLIKTRGQQVTLRCSPKSGHDTVSWYQQALGQGPQFIFQYYEEEERQRGNFPDRFSGHQFPNYSSELNVNALLLGDSALYLCASSFAVNEQYFGPGTRLTVT.

The rearrangement joins TRBV20-1 to TRBJ2-3; D might be TRBD2 (6 bases). The CDR3 covers 11 residues. The V end was cut by 3 bases, the J end by 5 bases, with 6 bases between. Germline CDR1 is DFQATT and CDR2 is SNEGSKA (reference sequence). CDR3 DNA sequence: TGCAGTGCTAGGCGGGAAGATACGCAGTATTTT. Its protein is CSARREDTQYF.

The rearrangement links TRBV12-3 or TRBV12-4 to TRBJ2-1; 7 bases are shared with TRBD1. The CDR3 extends over 13 amino acids. J gave up 4 bases and V 7 bases, and 4 bases lay outside the gene matches. CDR3 amino acids: CASTHRGYNEQFF. CDR3 bases: TGTGCCAGCACCCACAGGGGATACAATGAGCAGTTCTTC.

In DNA form, the CDR3 reads TGTGCCAGCAATCGGGGACTAGCGGGGGGAAATGAGCAGTTCTTC. Its protein is CASNRGLAGGNEQFF. This chain uses TRBV6-5 with TRBJ2-1, with 15 bases aligning to TRBD2. This CDR3 has 15 residues. With V trimmed by 7 bases and J by 7 bases, 5 bases remained unmatched. CDR1 and CDR2 (germline): MNHEY, SVGAGI.

The chain recombines TRBV4-1 with TRBJ2-1; D gene ambiguous. Trimming removed 4 bases at V and 4 bases at J, with 8 bases between. The CDR3 consists of 13 residues. Looked up from germline, CDR1 is MGHRA and CDR2 is YSYEKL. The CDR3 bases are TGCGCCAGCAGCCCTACCGCTTACAATGAGCAGTTCTTC. It codes for CASSPTAYNEQFF.

J is TRBJ2-3 and V is TRBV7-9, with D possibly TRBD2 on 6 matching bases. Deletions cut 11 bases from V and 0 bases from J, with 24 bases between. CDR1 SEHNR and CDR2 FQNEAQ come from the germline V gene (reference sequence). This CDR3 region has 17 residues. The DNA for the CDR3 is TGTGCCGAAGGTATGGGGGGAGCAGGTGCTAGCACAGATACGCAGTATTTT. Amino acids: CAEGMGGAGASTDTQYF.

The chain joins TRBV24-1 to TRBJ2-5; 15 nucleotides line up with TRBD2. Germline V gene lookup returns CDR1 KGHDR and CDR2 SFDVKD. This CDR3 is built from 15 residues. V shed 5 bases, J shed 6 bases, and the junction held 3 bases outside the gene matches. CDR3 loop: CATSVGLAGGKTQYF. The CDR3 bases are TGTGCCACCAGTGTGGGACTAGCGGGAGGAAAGACCCAGTACTTC.

The V call is TRBV7-9, the J call TRBJ2-5, with 9 bases lining up with TRBD2. The CDR3 loop spans 19 amino acids. V lost 1 base and J lost 2; bases outside the gene matches: 14. The V gene's germline CDR1 is SEHNR and CDR2 FQNEAQ (reference sequence). CDR3 residues: CASSLGFSGRSQRQETQYF. DNA for the CDR3: TGTGCCAGCAGCTTAGGCTTTAGCGGGAGATCACAGCGTCAAGAGACCCAGTACTTC.

V is TRBV28 and J is TRBJ2-7; 14 nucleotides line up with TRBD2. CDR1 is MDHEN, CDR2 SYDVKM, per germline. V lost 5 bases and J lost 6; bases outside the gene matches: 15. The CDR3 consists of 18 residues. CDR3 in DNA: TGTGCCAGCAGTCCGACGGGACTAGCGGGAGTGGAATCGCTCGAGCAGTACTTC. Translated: CASSPTGLAGVESLEQYF.

The chain joins TRBV4-1 to TRBJ1-2; no definite D call. V dropped 0 bases and J dropped 4 bases, with 6 bases sitting between them. This CDR3 is 13 amino acids long. The germline V gene encodes CDR1 MGHRA and CDR2 YSYEKL. This CDR3 reads CASSQDPGYGYTF. The DNA of the CDR3 is TGCGCCAGCAGCCAAGATCCCGGCTATGGCTACACCTTC.

CDR3 residues: CASSERTGTYEQYF. CDR3 DNA sequence: TGTGCCAGCAGTGAAAGGACAGGTACCTACGAGCAGTACTTC. The chain has TRBV25-1 and TRBJ2-7; 7 bases align to TRBD1. This CDR3 has 14 amino acids. The V gene end was trimmed by 2 bases and the J gene end by 2 bases; junction bases not matched to a gene: 3. CDR1 and CDR2 from the germline V gene are MGHDK and SYGVNS.

This chain connects TRBV9 to TRBJ2-7; TRBD2 might be the D (5 bases). Trimming stripped 0 bases from V and 5 bases from J, with 12 bases between. Germline V CDR1 and CDR2: SGDLS, YYNGEE. The CDR3 consists of 14 residues. DNA for the CDR3: TGTGCCAGCAGCGTAGGGACTCCCGGCGACGAGCAGTACTTC. Encoded protein: CASSVGTPGDEQYF.

The chain employs TRBV6-2 or TRBV6-3 and TRBJ2-7, with D possibly being TRBD1 (7 bases). This CDR3 region has 19 residues. Per germline, CDR1 MNHEY and CDR2 SVGEGT. V was trimmed by 2 bases and J by 1 base, leaving 24 bases between them. CDR3 loop: CASSYPVGGGAIVSYEQYF. In DNA, the CDR3 is TGTGCCAGCAGTTACCCGGTCGGAGGGGGCGCGATTGTGTCCTACGAGCAGTACTTC.

The chain carries TRBV7-5 and TRBJ1-2; the table's D call, TRBD1, has no DNA check behind it. TRBV7-5 is marked as a pseudogene. This CDR3 spans 14 amino acids. The CDR3 region is CVRSSTGGADGYTF. Written as DNA, the CDR3 is TGTGTCAGAAGCTCGACAGGGGGCGCCGATGGCTACACCTTC.